This entry lists 2 T cell receptor beta chains sequenced from one sample in a study of T cell responses to AZD1222 COVID-19 vaccine. Generated by immunoSEQ multiplex PCR, the TCRdb table keeps only in-frame clones and is missing some. The sample contains roughly 56,000 clones, about 81% of which appear only once. Sequencing was performed on peripheral blood, taken 28 days after the second AZD1222 dose. The receptors were gathered from an adult who received the AZD1222 COVID-19 vaccine.

The rearrangement uses TRBV6-5 and TRBJ2-4; the match to TRBD2 covers 7 bases. From germline, CDR1 is MNHEY and CDR2 SVGAGI. This CDR3 spans 15 amino acids. The V and J ends lost 6 bases and 1 base, in that order; junction bases with no gene match: 6. CDR3 sequence: CASRPGREAKNIQYF. CDR3 DNA sequence: TGTGCCAGCAGACCAGGGCGGGAGGCCAAAAACATTCAGTACTTC.

This clone was seen only once. The rearrangement uses TRBV30 and TRBJ1-6, with D hard to call. The germline V and J ends were trimmed by 1 base and 9 bases, with 10 bases remaining between them. Germline CDR1 GTSNPN, CDR2 SVGIG (reference sequence). This CDR3 contains 13 residues. The CDR3 sequence is CAWSARFGSPLHF. The CDR3, as DNA: TGTGCCTGGAGTGCCCGGTTCGGTTCACCCCTCCACTTT.